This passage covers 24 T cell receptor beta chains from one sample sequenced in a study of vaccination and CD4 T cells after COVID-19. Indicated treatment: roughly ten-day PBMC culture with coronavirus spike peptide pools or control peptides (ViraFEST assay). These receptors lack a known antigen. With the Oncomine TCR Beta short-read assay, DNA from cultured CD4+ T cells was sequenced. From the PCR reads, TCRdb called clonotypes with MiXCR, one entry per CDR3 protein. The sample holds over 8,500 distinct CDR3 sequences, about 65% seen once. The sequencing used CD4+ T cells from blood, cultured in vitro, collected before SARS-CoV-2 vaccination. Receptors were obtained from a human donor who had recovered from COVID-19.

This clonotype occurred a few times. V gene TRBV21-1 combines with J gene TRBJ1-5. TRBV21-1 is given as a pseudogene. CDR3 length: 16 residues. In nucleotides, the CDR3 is TGTGCCAGCAGCAAATTCAGGAGGGACGGCAATCAGCCCCAGCATTTT. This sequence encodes CASSKFRRDGNQPQHF.

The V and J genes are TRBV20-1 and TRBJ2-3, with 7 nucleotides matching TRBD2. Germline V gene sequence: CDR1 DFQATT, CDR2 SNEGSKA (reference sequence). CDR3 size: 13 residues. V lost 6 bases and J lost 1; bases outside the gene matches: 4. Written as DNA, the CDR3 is TGCAGTGCAGCGGGAAGTGGCACAGATACGCAGTATTTT. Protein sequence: CSAAGSGTDTQYF.

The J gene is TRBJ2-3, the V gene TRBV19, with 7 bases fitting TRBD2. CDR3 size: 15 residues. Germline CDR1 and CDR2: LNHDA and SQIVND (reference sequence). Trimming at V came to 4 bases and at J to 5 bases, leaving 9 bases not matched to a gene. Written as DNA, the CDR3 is TGTGCCAGTAGTACAAATGGGGGGGTTGAAGATACGCAGTATTTT. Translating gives CASSTNGGVEDTQYF.

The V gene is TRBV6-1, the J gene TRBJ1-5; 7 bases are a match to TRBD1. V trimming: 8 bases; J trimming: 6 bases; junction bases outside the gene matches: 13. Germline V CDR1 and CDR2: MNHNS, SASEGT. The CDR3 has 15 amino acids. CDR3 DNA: TGTGCCAGCCGGAACAGGGGAGGTTTCTTTCAGCCCCAGCATTTT. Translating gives CASRNRGGFFQPQHF.

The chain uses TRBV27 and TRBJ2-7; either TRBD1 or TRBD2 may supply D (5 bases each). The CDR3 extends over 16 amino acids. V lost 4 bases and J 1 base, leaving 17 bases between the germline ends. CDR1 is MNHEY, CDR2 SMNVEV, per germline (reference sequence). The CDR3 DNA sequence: TGTGCCAGCAGTTCCCTCCTGGGGGTCCCGTCCTACGAGCAGTACTTC. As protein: CASSSLLGVPSYEQYF.

Here the CDR3 DNA reads TGTGCCAGCAGGAACACCGGGGAGCTGTTTTTT. It is translated as CASRNTGELFF. The V and J genes are TRBV2 and TRBJ2-2; no clear D. This CDR3 contains 11 residues. Trimming left V 6 bases short and J 1 base short, with 0 bases between. Germline V gives CDR1 SNHLY, CDR2 FYNNEI.

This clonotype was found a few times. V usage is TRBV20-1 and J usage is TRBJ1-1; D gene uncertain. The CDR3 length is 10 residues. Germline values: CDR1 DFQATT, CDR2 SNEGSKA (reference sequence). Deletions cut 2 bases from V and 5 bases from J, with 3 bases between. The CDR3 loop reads CSARWTEAFF. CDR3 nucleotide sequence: TGCAGTGCTAGATGGACTGAAGCTTTCTTT.

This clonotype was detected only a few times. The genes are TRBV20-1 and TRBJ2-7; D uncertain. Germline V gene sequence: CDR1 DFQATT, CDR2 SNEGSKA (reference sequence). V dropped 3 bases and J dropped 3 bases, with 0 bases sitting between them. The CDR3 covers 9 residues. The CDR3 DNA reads TGCAGTGCTAGCTACGAGCAGTACTTC. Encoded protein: CSASYEQYF.

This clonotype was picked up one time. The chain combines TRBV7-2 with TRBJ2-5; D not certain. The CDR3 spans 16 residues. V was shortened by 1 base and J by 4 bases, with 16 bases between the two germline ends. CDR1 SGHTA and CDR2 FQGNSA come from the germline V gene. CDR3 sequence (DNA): TGTGCCAGCAGCTTAGGGGTCGCAGGTGCCTTAGAGACCCAGTACTTC. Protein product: CASSLGVAGALETQYF.

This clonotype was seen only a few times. The CDR3 nucleotides are TGCAGTGCTAATCAGAGACTTAACTATGGCTACACCTTC. Its protein is CSANQRLNYGYTF. The chain couples TRBV20-1 to TRBJ1-2; D unclear. V gave up 4 bases and J gave up 1 base, with 10 bases separating them. Germline CDR1 reads DFQATT; CDR2 reads SNEGSKA (reference sequence). CDR3 length equals 13 residues.

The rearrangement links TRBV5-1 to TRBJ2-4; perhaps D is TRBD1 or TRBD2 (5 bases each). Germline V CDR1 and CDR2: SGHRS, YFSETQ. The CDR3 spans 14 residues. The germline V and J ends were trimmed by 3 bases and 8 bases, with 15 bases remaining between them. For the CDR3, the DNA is TGCGCCAGCAGCTACCGGGACCCGAAGGACATTCAGTACTTC. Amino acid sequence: CASSYRDPKDIQYF.

The CDR3 loop reads CASSFTTSGIYNEQFF. DNA for the CDR3: TGTGCCAGCAGTTTCACCACTAGCGGAATCTACAATGAGCAGTTCTTC. The chain is built from TRBV27 and TRBJ2-1, with 8 nucleotides matching TRBD2. This CDR3 comprises 16 residues. V was clipped by 3 bases and J by 3 bases; unmatched bases: 7. Germline CDR1 reads MNHEY; CDR2 reads SMNVEV (reference sequence).

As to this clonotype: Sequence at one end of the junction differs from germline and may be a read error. The CDR3 sequence: CASSATADAFF. For the CDR3, the DNA is TGTGCCAGCAGCGCTACGGCTGACGCTTTCTTT. The J gene is TRBJ1-1, the V gene TRBV7-9; D remains ambiguous. This CDR3 has 11 amino acids. In germline, CDR1 is SEHNR, CDR2 FQNEAQ (reference sequence).

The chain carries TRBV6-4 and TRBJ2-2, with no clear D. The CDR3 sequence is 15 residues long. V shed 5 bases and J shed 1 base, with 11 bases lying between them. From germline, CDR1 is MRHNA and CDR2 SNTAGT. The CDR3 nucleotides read TGTGCCAGCAGTCCACACCCAGAGAACACCGGGGAGCTGTTTTTT. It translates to CASSPHPENTGELFF.

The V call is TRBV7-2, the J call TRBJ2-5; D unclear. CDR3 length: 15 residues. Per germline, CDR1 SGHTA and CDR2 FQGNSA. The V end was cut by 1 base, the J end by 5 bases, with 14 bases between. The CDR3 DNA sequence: TGTGCCAGCAGCTTAGGGGCTAGTTCAGGCGAGACCCAGTACTTC. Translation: CASSLGASSGETQYF. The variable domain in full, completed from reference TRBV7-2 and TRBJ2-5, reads GAGVSQSPSNKVTEKGKDVELRCDPISGHTALYWYRQSLGQGLEFLIYFQGNSAPDKSGLPSDRFSAERTGGSVSTLTIQRTQQEDSAVYLCASSLGASSGETQYFGPGTRLLVL.

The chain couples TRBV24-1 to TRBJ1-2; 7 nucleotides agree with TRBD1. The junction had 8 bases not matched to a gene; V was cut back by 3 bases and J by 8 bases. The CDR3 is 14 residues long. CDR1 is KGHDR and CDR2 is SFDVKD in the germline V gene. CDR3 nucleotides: TGTGCCACCAGTGATCCAGGACAGGTATTGGGCTACACCTTC. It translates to CATSDPGQVLGYTF.

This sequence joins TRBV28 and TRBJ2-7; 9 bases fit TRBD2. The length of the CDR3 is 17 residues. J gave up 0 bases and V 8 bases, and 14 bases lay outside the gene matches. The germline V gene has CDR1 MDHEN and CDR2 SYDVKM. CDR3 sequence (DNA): TGTGCCAGCTCACTCATAAGGGGTAGCGGGAGCTCCTACGAGCAGTACTTC. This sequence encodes CASSLIRGSGSSYEQYF. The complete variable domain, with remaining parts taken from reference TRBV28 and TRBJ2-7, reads DVKVTQSSRYLVKRTGEKVFLECVQDMDHENMFWYRQDPGLGLRLIYFSYDVKMKEKGDIPEGYSVSREKKERFSLILESASTNQTSMYLCASSLIRGSGSSYEQYFGPGTRLTVT.

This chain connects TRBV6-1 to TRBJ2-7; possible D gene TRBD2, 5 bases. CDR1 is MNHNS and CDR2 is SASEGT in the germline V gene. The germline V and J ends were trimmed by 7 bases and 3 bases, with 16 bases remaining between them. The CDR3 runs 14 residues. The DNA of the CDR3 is TGTGCCAGCACCTACCGGGGAATTCTCTACGAGCAGTACTTC. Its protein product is CASTYRGILYEQYF.

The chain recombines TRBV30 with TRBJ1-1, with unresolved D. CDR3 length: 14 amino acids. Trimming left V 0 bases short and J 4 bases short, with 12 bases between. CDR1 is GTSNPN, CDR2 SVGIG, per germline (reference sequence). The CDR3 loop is CAWSVKSGPTEAFF. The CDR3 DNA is TGTGCCTGGAGTGTCAAATCGGGCCCCACTGAAGCTTTCTTT.

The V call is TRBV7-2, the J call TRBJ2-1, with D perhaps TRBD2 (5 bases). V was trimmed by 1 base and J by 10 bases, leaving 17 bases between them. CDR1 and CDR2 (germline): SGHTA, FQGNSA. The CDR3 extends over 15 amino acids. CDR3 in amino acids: CASSLGGSSFPEQFF. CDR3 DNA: TGTGCCAGCAGCTTAGGAGGGAGTAGTTTCCCCGAGCAGTTCTTC.

CDR3 DNA: TGTGCCAGCAGTTTATCCGGGAGCAATCAGCCCCAGCATTTT. It codes for CASSLSGSNQPQHF. The V call is TRBV28, the J call TRBJ1-5; no clear D gene. The length of the CDR3 is 14 residues. Trimming stripped 1 base from V and 1 base from J, with 5 bases between. The germline gives CDR1 MDHEN, CDR2 SYDVKM.

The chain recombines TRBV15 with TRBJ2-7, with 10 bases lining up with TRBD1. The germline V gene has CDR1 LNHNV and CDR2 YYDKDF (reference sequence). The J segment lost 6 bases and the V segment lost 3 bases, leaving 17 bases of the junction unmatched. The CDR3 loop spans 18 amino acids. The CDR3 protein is CATSRGGTPGQGFREQYF. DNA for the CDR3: TGTGCCACCAGCAGGGGGGGTACGCCGGGACAGGGGTTTCGCGAGCAGTACTTC.

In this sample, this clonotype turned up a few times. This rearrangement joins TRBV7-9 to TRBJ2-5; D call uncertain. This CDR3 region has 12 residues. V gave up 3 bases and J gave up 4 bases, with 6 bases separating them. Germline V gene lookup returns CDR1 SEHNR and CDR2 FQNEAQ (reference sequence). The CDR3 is CASSLVGETQYF. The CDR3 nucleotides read TGTGCCAGCAGCTTGGTGGGAGAGACCCAGTACTTC.

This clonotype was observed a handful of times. The CDR3: CSARDPVKGADGYTF. The CDR3 DNA is TGCAGTGCTAGAGATCCGGTGAAGGGGGCGGATGGCTACACCTTC. This chain joins TRBV20-1 and TRBJ1-2; 7 bases fit TRBD1. The trim removed 0 bases at V and 6 bases at J, leaving 10 bases unmatched. Looked up from germline, CDR1 is DFQATT and CDR2 is SNEGSKA (reference sequence). The CDR3 loop spans 15 amino acids.